This TCR beta chain emerged from a study of T cell repertoires in cytomegalovirus infection. This CDR3 is built from 14 residues. Per the germline V gene, CDR1 is LNHDA and CDR2 is SQIVND (reference sequence). Deletions cut 10 bases from V and 8 bases from J, with 23 bases between. About this clonotype itself: As yet, its antigen is unknown.

Study results and caveats: HLA-C-restricted CMV clonotypes gave the most frequent clonotype in two of eight donors. Carriage of CMV together with the relevant HLA was identifiable through cumulative public TCR beta family frequency.

TCRdb fed the reads into MiXCR, producing one record per CDR3 protein. The table includes 110,000 to 150,000 distinct CDR3 sequences, 32% detected once. The source was CD8+ T cells from cultured PBMCs, collected from culture after CMV antigen stimulation. V and J are TRBV19 and TRBJ1-2; TRBD1 might be the D (5 bases). The sequence derives from a human donor in good health (CMV status not recorded). Some clones in this sample may be carry-over from other donors' samples. The CDR3 region has the DNA TGTGCCACCTCACTAATCCGGGGACCCCACGGCTACACCTTC. Amino acids: CATSLIRGPHGYTF.